What follows is one TCR beta chain and its context. Its antigen target is currently unknown. No clone much larger than this one lies a single base away; base qualities are absent. The data were taken from a study of follicular helper T cells after annual influenza vaccination (TCRdb year 2017). The study in broad terms: After each seasonal influenza vaccination, blood samples were collected on days 0, 7 and 28. To study recall of cTfh clones, some subjects were followed through successive annual vaccinations in the 2013-2014, 2014-2015 and 2015-2016 seasons. One week after vaccination, a second recruited cohort of 11 to 12 subjects (Table S1) displayed a similar ICOS+CD38+ cTfh response. Multi-year samples were obtained from about 6 subjects, with two vaccination seasons covered for four subjects and three seasons covered for two subjects. The 2015 samples were processed right after collection, while the 2013-2014 samples were cryopreserved. Study-wide findings and limitations: Successive annual vaccinations recalled a recurrent oligoclonal ICOS+CD38+ cTfh response that contained tetramer and AIM influenza-specific clonotypes. Day 7 ICOS+CD38+ clones were most often found later in ICOS-CD38- cTfh, suggesting that subset may serve as a memory reservoir. ICOS+CD38+ cTfh clonality correlated with the frequency of that population, and its change correlated with the change in circulating plasmablast frequency. Only about 9.5-22% of analyzed cells yielded productive TCRB sequences, so sampling of rare clonotypes was not possible.

Library method: the immunoSEQ multiplex PCR assay. Adaptive Biotechnologies carried out TCRB amplification, library preparation, sequencing and preliminary bioinformatics at Survey level resolution. For TCRB sequencing, genomic DNA from sorted cTfh populations was amplified by multiplex PCR. The paper's data handling went like this. Clonality was calculated in R as 1 minus normalized Shannon entropy, and the Gini index was computed with the R package ineq. The overlap score was defined as the summed counts of shared sequences divided by the total counts of all sequences in both compared samples. Significance of shared clonotypes was assessed by Fisher's exact test, with a theoretical repertoire of 10^7 TCRB sequences assumed. What TCRdb holds here is the immuneACCESS table cut down to in-frame rearrangements. Part of the clones is not present; checked against another copy, under half of the missing clones reflect an unresolved V gene, and the others are unexplained. V, J and clone size reflect that table, while D and trimming were determined from the DNA. The sample table shows fewer than 7,500 clones, and 75% to 85% are seen once. More than 0.85% of the sample is held by the ten biggest clonotypes.

The time point label for this specimen denotes: 2015-2016 season, pre-vaccination. TCRB sequencing was used to follow sorted CD4 subsets from the blood of adults before and after they were given the seasonal inactivated influenza vaccine (Fluvarix). To be eligible, subjects had to be community-dwelling and could not have received an influenza vaccine during the previous 6 months. Influenza vaccine contraindications, substance abuse, HIV/AIDS, active malignancy, immunomodulatory medication and active illness such as respiratory infection were included among the exclusion criteria. At each time point, somewhere between about 40 and 110 mL of blood was taken. Circulating Tfh were defined as non-naive CD4+CXCR5+PD-1+ cells and sorted into ICOS+CD38+ and ICOS-CD38- fractions. PBMC were isolated using Ficoll-Paque PLUS or SepMate separation. Cell subsets were sorted from PBMC on a BD FACS Aria before DNA extraction.

Taken from cysteine to phenylalanine, the CDR3 has 15 residues. Of the read, only the CDR3 DNA is kept; its 45 bases are in frame from base 1. CDR1 and CDR2, looked up from the germline V gene (reference sequence), are MNHEY and SMNVEV. The trim is 0 bases for V and 4 bases for J, with a gap of 9 bases between the germline ends. Source: CXCR5+ CD38- circulating T follicular helper cells from blood, taken on the day of influenza vaccination. What this sample's cell subset or site label stands for: circulating Tfh, non-naive CD4+CXCR5+PD-1+ (ICOS+CD38+ or ICOS-CD38-). The receptor was derived from an adult who received the influenza vaccine. The V and J segments used are TRBV27 and TRBJ1-4; tentative D gene TRBD1, with 5 bases matching. The DNA sequence is given as TGTGCCAGCAGTTTATCCGGGACCTTTAATGAAAAACTGTTTTTT. This is translated as CASSLSGTFNEKLFF.